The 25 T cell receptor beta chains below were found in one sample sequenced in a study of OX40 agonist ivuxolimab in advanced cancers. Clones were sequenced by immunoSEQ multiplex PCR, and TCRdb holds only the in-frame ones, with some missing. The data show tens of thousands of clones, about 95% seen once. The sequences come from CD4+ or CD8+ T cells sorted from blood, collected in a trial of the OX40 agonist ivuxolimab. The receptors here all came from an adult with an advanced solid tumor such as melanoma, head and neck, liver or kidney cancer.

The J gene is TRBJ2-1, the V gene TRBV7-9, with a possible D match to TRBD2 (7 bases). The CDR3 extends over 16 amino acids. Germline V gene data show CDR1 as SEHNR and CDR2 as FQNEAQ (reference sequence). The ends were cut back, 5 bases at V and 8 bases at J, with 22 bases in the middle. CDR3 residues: CASSPPLRGGGYEQFF. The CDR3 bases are TGTGCCAGCAGCCCACCCTTGAGGGGAGGGGGGTATGAGCAGTTCTTC.

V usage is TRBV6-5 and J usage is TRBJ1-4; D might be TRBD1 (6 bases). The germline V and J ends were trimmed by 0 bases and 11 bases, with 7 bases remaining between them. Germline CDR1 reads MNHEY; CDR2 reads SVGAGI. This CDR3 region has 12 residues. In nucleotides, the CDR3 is TGTGCCAGCAGTTACTCAGGGGGGAAACTGTTTTTT. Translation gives CASSYSGGKLFF.

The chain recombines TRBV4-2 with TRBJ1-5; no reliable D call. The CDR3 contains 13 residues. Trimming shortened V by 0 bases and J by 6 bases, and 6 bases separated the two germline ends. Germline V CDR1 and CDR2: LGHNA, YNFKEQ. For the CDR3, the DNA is TGTGCCAGCAGCCAAGAGTCCGGTCAGCCCCAGCATTTT. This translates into CASSQESGQPQHF.

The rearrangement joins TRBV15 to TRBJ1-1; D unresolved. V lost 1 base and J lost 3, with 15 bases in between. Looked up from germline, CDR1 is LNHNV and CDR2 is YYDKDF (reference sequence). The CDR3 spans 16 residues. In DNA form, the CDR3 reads TGTGCCACCAGCAGAGCCAGGATGGGTTTTCACACTGAAGCTTTCTTT. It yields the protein CATSRARMGFHTEAFF.

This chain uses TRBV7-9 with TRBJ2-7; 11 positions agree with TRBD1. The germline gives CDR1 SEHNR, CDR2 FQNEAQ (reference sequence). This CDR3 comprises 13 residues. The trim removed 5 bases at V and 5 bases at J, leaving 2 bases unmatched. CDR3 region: CASSPGQGDEQYF. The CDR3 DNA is TGTGCCAGCAGCCCGGGACAGGGGGACGAGCAGTACTTC. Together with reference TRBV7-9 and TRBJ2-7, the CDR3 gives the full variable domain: DTGVSQNPRHKITKRGQNVTFRCDPISEHNRLYWYRQTLGQGPEFLTYFQNEAQLEKSRLLSDRFSAERPKGSFSTLEIQRTEQGDSAMYLCASSPGQGDEQYFGPGTRLTVT.

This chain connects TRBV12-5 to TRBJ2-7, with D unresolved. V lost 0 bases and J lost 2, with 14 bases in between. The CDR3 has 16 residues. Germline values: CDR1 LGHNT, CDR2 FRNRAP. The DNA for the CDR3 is TGTGCTAGTGGTTTGGTAGAGGACCGGCTAACCTACGAGCAGTACTTC. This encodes CASGLVEDRLTYEQYF.

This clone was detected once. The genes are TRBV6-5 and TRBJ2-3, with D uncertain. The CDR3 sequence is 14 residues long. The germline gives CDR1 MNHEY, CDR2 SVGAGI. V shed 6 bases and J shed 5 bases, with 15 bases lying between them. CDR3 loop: CASSPYRRRDTQYF. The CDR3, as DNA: TGTGCCAGCAGCCCATACAGACGCCGAGATACGCAGTATTTT.

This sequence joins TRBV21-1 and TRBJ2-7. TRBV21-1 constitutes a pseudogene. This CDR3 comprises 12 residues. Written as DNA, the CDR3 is TGTGCCAGCAGCAACCCCTCCTACGAGCAGTACTTC. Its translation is CASSNPSYEQYF.

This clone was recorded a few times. Here the CDR3 DNA reads TGTGCCAGCAGCTTAGGGGTCGAGCAGTACTTC. Encoded protein: CASSLGVEQYF. This rearrangement joins TRBV11-2 to TRBJ2-7; D is unclear. The CDR3 has 11 residues. The germline V gene encodes CDR1 SGHAT and CDR2 FQNNGV. Trimming shortened V by 1 base and J by 6 bases, and 4 bases separated the two germline ends.

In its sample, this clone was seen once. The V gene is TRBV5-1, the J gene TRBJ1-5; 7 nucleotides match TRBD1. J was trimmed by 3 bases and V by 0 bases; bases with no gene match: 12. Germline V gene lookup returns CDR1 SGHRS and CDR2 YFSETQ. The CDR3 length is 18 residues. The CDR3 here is CASSLGKKKGQVNQPQHF. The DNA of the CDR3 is TGCGCCAGCAGCTTGGGGAAGAAAAAAGGACAGGTCAATCAGCCCCAGCATTTT.

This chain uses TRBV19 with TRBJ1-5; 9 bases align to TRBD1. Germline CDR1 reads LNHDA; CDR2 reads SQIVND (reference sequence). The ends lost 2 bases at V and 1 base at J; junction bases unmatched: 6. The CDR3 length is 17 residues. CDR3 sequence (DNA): TGTGCCAGTAGTATACCACAGGGGGCTGGAAGCAATCAGCCCCAGCATTTT. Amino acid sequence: CASSIPQGAGSNQPQHF.

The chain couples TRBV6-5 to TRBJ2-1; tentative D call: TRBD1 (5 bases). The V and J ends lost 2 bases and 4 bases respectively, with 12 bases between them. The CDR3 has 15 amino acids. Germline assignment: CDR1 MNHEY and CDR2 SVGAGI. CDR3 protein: CASSYGGGAYNEQFF. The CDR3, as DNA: TGTGCCAGCAGTTACGGTGGTGGGGCTTACAATGAGCAGTTCTTC.

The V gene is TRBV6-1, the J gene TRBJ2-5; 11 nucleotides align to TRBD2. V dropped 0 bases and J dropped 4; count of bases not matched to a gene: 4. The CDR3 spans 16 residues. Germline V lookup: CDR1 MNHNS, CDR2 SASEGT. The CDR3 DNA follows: TGTGCCAGCAGTGAAGCTCTAGCGGGAGGAGGAGAGACCCAGTACTTC. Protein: CASSEALAGGGETQYF.

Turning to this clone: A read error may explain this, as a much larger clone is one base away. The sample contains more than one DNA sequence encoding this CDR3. CDR3 DNA: TGTGCCAGCAGTTTCTATAGCAATCAGCCCCAGCATTTT. As protein: CASSFYSNQPQHF. This rearrangement joins TRBV28 to TRBJ1-5; D unresolved. V lost 3 bases, J lost 0 bases, and 3 bases lay in between. The CDR3 loop spans 13 amino acids. Germline lookup yields CDR1 MDHEN and CDR2 SYDVKM.

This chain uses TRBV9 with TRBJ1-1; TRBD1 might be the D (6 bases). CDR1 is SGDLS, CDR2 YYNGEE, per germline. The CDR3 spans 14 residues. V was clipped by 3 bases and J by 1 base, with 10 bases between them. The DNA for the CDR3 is TGTGCCAGCAGCGCGGTCAGGGGGAACACTGAAGCTTTCTTT. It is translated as CASSAVRGNTEAFF. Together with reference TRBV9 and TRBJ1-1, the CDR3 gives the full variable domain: DSGVTQTPKHLITATGQRVTLRCSPRSGDLSVYWYQQSLDQGLQFLIQYYNGEERAKGNILERFSAQQFPDLHSELNLSSLELGDSALYFCASSAVRGNTEAFFGQGTRLTVV.

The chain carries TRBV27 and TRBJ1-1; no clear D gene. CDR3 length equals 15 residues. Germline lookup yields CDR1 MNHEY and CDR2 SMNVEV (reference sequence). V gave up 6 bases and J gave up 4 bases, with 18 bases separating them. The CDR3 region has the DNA TGTGCCAGCAGCCGACCGGCGGGAGGTAGCACTGAAGCTTTCTTT. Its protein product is CASSRPAGGSTEAFF.

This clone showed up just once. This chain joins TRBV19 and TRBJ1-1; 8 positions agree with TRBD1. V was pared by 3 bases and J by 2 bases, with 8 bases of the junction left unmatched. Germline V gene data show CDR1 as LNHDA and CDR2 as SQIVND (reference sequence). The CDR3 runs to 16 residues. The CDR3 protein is CASSIGPTGVNTEAFF. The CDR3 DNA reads TGTGCCAGTAGTATCGGACCGACAGGGGTCAACACTGAAGCTTTCTTT.

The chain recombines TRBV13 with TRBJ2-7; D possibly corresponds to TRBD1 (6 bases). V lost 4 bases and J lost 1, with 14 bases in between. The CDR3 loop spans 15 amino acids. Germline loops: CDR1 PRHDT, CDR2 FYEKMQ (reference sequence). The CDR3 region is CASSYQGRGSYEQYF. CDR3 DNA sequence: TGTGCCAGCAGCTATCAGGGCAGGGGTTCCTACGAGCAGTACTTC.

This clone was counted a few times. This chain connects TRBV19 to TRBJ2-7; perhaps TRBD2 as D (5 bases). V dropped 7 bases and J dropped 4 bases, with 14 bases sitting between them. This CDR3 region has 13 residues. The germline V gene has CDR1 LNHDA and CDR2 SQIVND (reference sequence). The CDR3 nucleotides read TGTGCCAGTACGCCGGGGAGTGGATACGAGCAGTACTTC. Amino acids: CASTPGSGYEQYF. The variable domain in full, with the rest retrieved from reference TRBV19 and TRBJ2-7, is DGGITQSPKYLFRKEGQNVTLSCEQNLNHDAMYWYRQDPGQGLRLIYYSQIVNDFQKGDIAEGYSVSREKKESFPLTVTSAQKNPTAFYLCASTPGSGYEQYFGPGTRLTVT.

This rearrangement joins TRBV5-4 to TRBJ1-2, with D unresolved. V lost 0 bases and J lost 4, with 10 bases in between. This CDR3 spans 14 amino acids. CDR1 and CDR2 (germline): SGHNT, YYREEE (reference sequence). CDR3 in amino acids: CASSLVSGVYGYTF. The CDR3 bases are TGTGCCAGCAGCTTGGTATCCGGGGTCTATGGCTACACCTTC.

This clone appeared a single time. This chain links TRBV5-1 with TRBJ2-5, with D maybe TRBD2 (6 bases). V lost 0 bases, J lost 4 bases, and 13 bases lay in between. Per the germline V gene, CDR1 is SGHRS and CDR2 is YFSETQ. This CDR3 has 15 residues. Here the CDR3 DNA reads TGCGCCAGCAGCTTGGGGGAGACAGCGGGAGAGACCCAGTACTTC. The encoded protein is CASSLGETAGETQYF.

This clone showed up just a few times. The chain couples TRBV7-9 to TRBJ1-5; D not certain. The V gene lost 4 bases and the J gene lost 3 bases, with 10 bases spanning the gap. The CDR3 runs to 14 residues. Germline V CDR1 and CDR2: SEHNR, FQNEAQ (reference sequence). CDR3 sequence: CASSSEIANQPQHF. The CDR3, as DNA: TGTGCCAGCAGCTCGGAGATCGCCAATCAGCCCCAGCATTTT. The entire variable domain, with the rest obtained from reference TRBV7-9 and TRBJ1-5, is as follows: DTGVSQNPRHKITKRGQNVTFRCDPISEHNRLYWYRQTLGQGPEFLTYFQNEAQLEKSRLLSDRFSAERPKGSFSTLEIQRTEQGDSAMYLCASSSEIANQPQHFGDGTRLSIL.

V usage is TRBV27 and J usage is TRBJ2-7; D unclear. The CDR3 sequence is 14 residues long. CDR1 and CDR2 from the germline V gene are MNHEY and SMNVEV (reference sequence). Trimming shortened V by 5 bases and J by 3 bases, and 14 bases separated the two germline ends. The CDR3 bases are TGTGCCAGCAGTCAAGACCCCCTCCTCTACGAGCAGTACTTC. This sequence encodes CASSQDPLLYEQYF.

The CDR3 bases are TGTGCCAGCAGTTTTGCGTTCGGGGTAGGGGACTCTGGAAACACCATATATTTT. Translating it yields CASSFAFGVGDSGNTIYF. This rearrangement joins TRBV28 to TRBJ1-3, with a possible D match to TRBD1 (5 bases). The CDR3 runs 18 residues. Germline V lookup: CDR1 MDHEN, CDR2 SYDVKM. Trimming removed 3 bases at V and 0 bases at J, with 18 bases between. The full variable domain, with the rest looked up from reference TRBV28 and TRBJ1-3, is DVKVTQSSRYLVKRTGEKVFLECVQDMDHENMFWYRQDPGLGLRLIYFSYDVKMKEKGDIPEGYSVSREKKERFSLILESASTNQTSMYLCASSFAFGVGDSGNTIYFGEGSWLTVV.

CDR3 DNA: TGTGCCAGCAGCTTTCCCGGGGCAAGATATGGCTACACCTTC. Translation: CASSFPGARYGYTF. The rearrangement joins TRBV5-8 to TRBJ1-2; tentative D call: TRBD1 (5 bases). This CDR3 spans 14 amino acids. Trimming left V 2 bases short and J 5 bases short, with 13 bases between. Germline values: CDR1 SGHTS, CDR2 YDEGEE. The variable domain in full, completed from reference TRBV5-8 and TRBJ1-2, reads EAGVTQSPTHLIKTRGQQATLRCSPISGHTSVYWYQQALGLGLQFLLWYDEGEERNRGNFPPRFSGRQFPNYSSELNVNALELEDSALYLCASSFPGARYGYTFGSGTRLTVV.